This T cell receptor (beta chain) originates from a study of T cells after yellow fever vaccination. Looked up from germline, CDR1 is SGHNT and CDR2 is YYREEE (reference sequence). The CDR3 extends over 20 amino acids. V shed 0 bases, J shed 5 bases, and the junction held 19 bases outside the gene matches. MiXCR was run by TCRdb on the 5' RACE reads, yielding one entry per CDR3 protein. The sample shows 50,000 to 75,000 distinct CDR3 sequences, more than 5.5% of them seen only once. The J gene is TRBJ1-4, the V gene TRBV5-4, with 7 bases matching TRBD1. The sample was CD8+ T cells sorted from PBMCs, taken on the day of the first yellow fever vaccination. This receptor was obtained from a man between 18 and 29 years old who received the YFV17D yellow fever vaccine. CDR3 sequence (DNA): TGTGCCAGCAGCTTGGTGTCGGCCGGGACAGCGATGGGTTGGAATGAAAAACTGTTTTTT. Its protein product is CASSLVSAGTAMGWNEKLFF. Using reference TRBV5-4 and TRBJ1-4 for the parts outside the CDR3, the full variable domain is ETGVTQSPTHLIKTRGQQVTLRCSSQSGHNTVSWYQQALGQGPQFIFQYYREEENGRGNFPPRFSGLQFPNYSSELNVNALELDDSALYLCASSLVSAGTAMGWNEKLFFGSGTQLSVL.